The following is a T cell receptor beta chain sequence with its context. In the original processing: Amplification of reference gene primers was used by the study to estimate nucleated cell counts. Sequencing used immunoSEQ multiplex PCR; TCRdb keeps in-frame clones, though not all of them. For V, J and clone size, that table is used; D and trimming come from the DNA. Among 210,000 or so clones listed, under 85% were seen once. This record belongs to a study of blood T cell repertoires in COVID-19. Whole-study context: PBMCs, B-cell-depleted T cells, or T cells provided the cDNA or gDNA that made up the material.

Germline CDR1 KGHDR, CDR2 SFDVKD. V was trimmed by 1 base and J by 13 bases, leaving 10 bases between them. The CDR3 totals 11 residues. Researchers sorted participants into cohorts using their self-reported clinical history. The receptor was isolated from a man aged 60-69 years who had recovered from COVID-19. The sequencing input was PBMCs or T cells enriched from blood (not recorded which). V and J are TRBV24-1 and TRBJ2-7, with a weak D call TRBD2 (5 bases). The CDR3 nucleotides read TGTGCCACCAGTGATTTAGCGGTTCTCTACTTC. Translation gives CATSDLAVLYF.